These 18 T cell receptor beta chains were sequenced from one sample in a study of T cells in Graves' hyperthyroidism and ophthalmopathy. TCR beta CDR3 sequences were amplified from RNA transcripts. HTBI primers were used for first-round RT-PCR of the TCR CDR3. TCRdb re-called the multiplex PCR reads through MiXCR, storing one row per CDR3 protein. Altogether about 420,000 distinct CDR3 sequences are present, approximately 14% being singletons, with the ten largest covering 12% to 15%. The sample was blood. The source of these receptors is a woman younger than 35 with Graves' hyperthyroidism.

This clonotype was seen a handful of times. V usage is TRBV15 and J usage is TRBJ1-1, with D unclear. The V gene's germline CDR1 is LNHNV and CDR2 YYDKDF (reference sequence). This CDR3 is built from 11 residues. Trimming took 8 bases from V and 2 from J, leaving 6 bases between them. CDR3 region: CATHKNTEAFF. CDR3 nucleotides: TGTGCCACCCACAAAAACACTGAAGCTTTCTTT.

This clonotype has ten or more counts. This rearrangement joins TRBV20-1 to TRBJ2-5; TRBD1 matches 7 bases. Germline CDR1 DFQATT, CDR2 SNEGSKA (reference sequence). The CDR3 length is 11 residues. The ends lost 0 bases at V and 12 bases at J; junction bases unmatched: 4. CDR3: CSAREDRWEYF. DNA of the CDR3: TGCAGTGCTAGAGAGGACAGGTGGGAGTACTTC.

This clonotype was counted only a few times. This rearrangement joins TRBV6-1 to TRBJ2-5, with TRBD2 matching over 11 bases. This CDR3 region has 15 residues. V was pared by 1 base and J by 7 bases, with 5 bases of the junction left unmatched. Per germline, CDR1 MNHNS and CDR2 SASEGT. CDR3 loop: CASSEGLAGLGTQYF. The DNA for the CDR3 is TGTGCCAGCAGTGAAGGACTAGCGGGGTTGGGGACCCAGTACTTC.

In its sample, this clonotype was seen a few times. The chain recombines TRBV5-4 with TRBJ1-4; 8 bases match TRBD1. Germline trimming cut 2 bases from V and 7 bases from J; bases unmatched to any gene: 4. CDR1 is SGHNT and CDR2 is YYREEE in the germline V gene (reference sequence). The CDR3 runs to 14 residues. In nucleotides, the CDR3 is TGTGCCAGCAGCTTTGGGCAGGGGGCTGAAAAACTGTTTTTT. Residues: CASSFGQGAEKLFF.

This clonotype has a single count. This sequence joins TRBV19 and TRBJ2-7, with a possible D match to TRBD1 (6 bases). The CDR3 loop spans 15 amino acids. Germline V CDR1 and CDR2: LNHDA, SQIVND (reference sequence). Trimming removed 0 bases at V and 1 base at J, with 10 bases between. This CDR3 is CASSIDPGQSYEQYF. The CDR3 DNA reads TGTGCCAGTAGTATAGATCCCGGACAGTCCTACGAGCAGTACTTC.

There are a few counts of this clonotype. The chain links TRBV5-1 to TRBJ2-5; weak D call: TRBD1 (6 bases). Germline V gene data show CDR1 as SGHRS and CDR2 as YFSETQ. The CDR3 loop spans 13 amino acids. The V end lost 4 bases, the J end lost 0 bases, and 7 bases lay between the germline ends. CDR3 DNA sequence: TGCGCCAGCAGCCGGGACAACCAAGAGACCCAGTACTTC. Translated: CASSRDNQETQYF.

This clonotype was observed a few times. The gene calls are TRBV4-2 and TRBJ2-1, with 7 bases fitting TRBD2. The CDR3 covers 17 residues. Germline-derived CDR1 and CDR2 are LGHNA and YNFKEQ. With V trimmed by 3 bases and J by 2 bases, 10 bases remained unmatched. Here the CDR3 reads CASSQEQASGPYNEQFF. The CDR3 region has the DNA TGTGCCAGCAGCCAGGAACAGGCTAGCGGACCCTACAATGAGCAGTTCTTC.

This clonotype turned up a few times. The chain is built from TRBV9 and TRBJ1-1; perhaps TRBD1 as D (5 bases). The ends were cut back, 0 bases at V and 5 bases at J, with 17 bases in the middle. The CDR3 has 16 amino acids. CDR1 is SGDLS, CDR2 YYNGEE, per germline. Here the CDR3 DNA reads TGTGCCAGCAGCGTAGGTTTCGGCGGGACCAAAACTGAAGCTTTCTTT. Residues: CASSVGFGGTKTEAFF.

The CDR3 loop is CASSRGTAWDSPLHF. The CDR3 bases are TGCGCCAGCAGCCGCGGGACTGCATGGGATTCACCCCTCCACTTT. This chain uses TRBV4-3 with TRBJ1-6; tentatively, D is TRBD1 (5 bases). Germline-derived CDR1 and CDR2 are LGHNA and YSLEER. V gave up 4 bases and J gave up 8 bases, with 15 bases separating them. The CDR3 is 15 residues long.

The V gene is TRBV27, the J gene TRBJ2-2, with D perhaps TRBD1 or TRBD2 (5 bases each). The CDR3 sequence is 14 residues long. The germline V gene encodes CDR1 MNHEY and CDR2 SMNVEV (reference sequence). Trimming took 3 bases from V and 6 from J, leaving 11 bases between them. DNA of the CDR3: TGTGCCAGCAGTTTCCAGATGGGGGCCGGGGAGCTGTTTTTT. Translation gives CASSFQMGAGELFF.

This clonotype occurred many times. The chain joins TRBV12-3 or TRBV12-4 to TRBJ1-1; TRBD1 is a possible D gene (6 bases). The CDR3 consists of 13 residues. Between the trimmed V and J ends, which lost 7 bases and 10 bases, there was a span of 19 bases. Written as DNA, the CDR3 is TGTGCCAGCATCCCGTCACCCGGGGGGCGAGCTTTCTTT. Translation: CASIPSPGGRAFF.

This clonotype showed up many times. The J gene is TRBJ1-1, the V gene TRBV28; D is unclear. This CDR3 contains 11 residues. Germline CDR1 and CDR2: MDHEN and SYDVKM. Trimming removed 3 bases at V and 8 bases at J, with 7 bases between. The CDR3 spells CASSFSREAFF. CDR3 DNA sequence: TGTGCCAGCAGTTTTTCCAGGGAAGCTTTCTTT.

This clonotype was detected ten times or more. The CDR3 region is CSVPADMENTEAFF. In DNA form, the CDR3 reads TGCAGCGTTCCGGCGGACATGGAAAACACTGAAGCTTTCTTT. J is TRBJ1-1 and V is TRBV29-1; D may be TRBD1 (5 bases). V dropped 5 bases and J dropped 2 bases, with 15 bases sitting between them. CDR1 and CDR2 (germline): SQVTM, ANQGSEA. The CDR3 is made up of 14 amino acids.

The chain joins TRBV9 to TRBJ2-7; tentative D call: TRBD2 (6 bases). The V end was cut by 3 bases, the J end by 7 bases, with 17 bases between. CDR3 length equals 14 residues. In germline, CDR1 is SGDLS, CDR2 YYNGEE. CDR3 DNA sequence: TGTGCCAGCAGCGCGACCGGGACTTCCTCGGAGCAGTACTTC. Its translation is CASSATGTSSEQYF.

This clonotype was found a few times. The chain uses TRBV4-2 and TRBJ2-5; D may be TRBD1 or TRBD2 (5 bases each). Germline V gene data show CDR1 as LGHNA and CDR2 as YNFKEQ. This CDR3 spans 15 amino acids. V lost 4 bases to trimming and J lost 1 base, with 13 bases between them. The CDR3 is CASSPRAGTQETQYF. As DNA, the CDR3 is TGTGCCAGCAGCCCGCGGGCAGGGACCCAAGAGACCCAGTACTTC.

The rearrangement links TRBV19 to TRBJ1-5, with 11 bases identical to TRBD1. The germline gives CDR1 LNHDA, CDR2 SQIVND (reference sequence). The V gene end was trimmed by 5 bases and the J gene end by 2 bases; junction bases not matched to a gene: 5. This CDR3 comprises 16 residues. In nucleotides, the CDR3 is TGTGCCAGTAGTTTCGGGACAGGGGGGGGCAATCAGCCCCAGCATTTT. It translates to CASSFGTGGGNQPQHF.

This clonotype came up many times. The chain combines TRBV5-1 with TRBJ2-7, with unresolved D. Germline values: CDR1 SGHRS, CDR2 YFSETQ. The CDR3 has 16 residues. Trimming cost V 3 bases and J 5 bases, with 21 bases left between them. CDR3 in DNA: TGCGCCAGCAGCTCCGCCTCGTCCCGTTTAGGCCACGAGCAGTACTTC. Amino acids: CASSSASSRLGHEQYF. Full variable domain (rest looked up from reference TRBV5-1 and TRBJ2-7): KAGVTQTPRYLIKTRGQQVTLSCSPISGHRSVSWYQQTPGQGLQFLFEYFSETQRNKGNFPGRFSGRQFSNSRSEMNVSTLELGDSALYLCASSSASSRLGHEQYFGPGTRLTVT.

Only a few counts were recorded for this clonotype. The chain employs TRBV20-1 and TRBJ2-7, with 7 bases aligning to TRBD1. J lost 2 bases, V lost 6 bases, and 7 bases had no gene match. Germline V gene lookup returns CDR1 DFQATT and CDR2 SNEGSKA (reference sequence). This CDR3 has 13 amino acids. The CDR3 DNA reads TGCAGTGCCCCCGGGACAGAAACCTACGAGCAGTACTTC. Protein: CSAPGTETYEQYF.